This T cell receptor beta chain was observed in a study of blood T cell repertoires in COVID-19. Overall study context: Samples came from the United States, Italy and Spain, spanning acute and convalescent COVID-19.

Using immunoSEQ multiplex PCR, the repertoire was profiled, and TCRdb retains in-frame clones only, with some absent. The repertoire consists of about 55,000 clones, with roughly four fifths occurring once and the leading ten covering 1.5% to 2%. The germline V gene encodes CDR1 ENHRY and CDR2 SYGVKD. V shed 3 bases and J shed 0 bases, with 8 bases lying between them. This CDR3 is built from 14 residues. The sequence derives from a woman between 55 and 75 years old with acute or convalescent COVID-19. The material sequenced was peripheral blood. The chain combines TRBV10-3 with TRBJ1-1; no firm D call. For the CDR3, the DNA is TGTGCCATCAGTGACCCCTATCTGAACACTGAAGCTTTCTTT. This sequence encodes CAISDPYLNTEAFF.